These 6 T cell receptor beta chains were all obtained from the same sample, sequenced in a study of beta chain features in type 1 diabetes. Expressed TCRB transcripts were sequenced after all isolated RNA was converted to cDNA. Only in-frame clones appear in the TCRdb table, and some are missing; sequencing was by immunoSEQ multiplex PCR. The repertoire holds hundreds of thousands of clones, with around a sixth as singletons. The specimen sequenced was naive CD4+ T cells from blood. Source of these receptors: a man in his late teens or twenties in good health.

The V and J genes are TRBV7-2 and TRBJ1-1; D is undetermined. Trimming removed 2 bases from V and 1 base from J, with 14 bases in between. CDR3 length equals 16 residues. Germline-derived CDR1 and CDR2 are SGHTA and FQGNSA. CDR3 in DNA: TGTGCCAGCAGCTTAAGGATGCTGGCGGAGAACACTGAAGCTTTCTTT. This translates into CASSLRMLAENTEAFF.

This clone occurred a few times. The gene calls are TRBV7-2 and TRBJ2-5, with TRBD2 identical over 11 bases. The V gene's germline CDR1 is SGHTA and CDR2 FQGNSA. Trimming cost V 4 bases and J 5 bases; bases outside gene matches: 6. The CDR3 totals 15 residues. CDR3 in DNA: TGTGCCAGCAGCTCTCGACTAGCGGGGAGGGAGACCCAGTACTTC. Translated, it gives CASSSRLAGRETQYF.

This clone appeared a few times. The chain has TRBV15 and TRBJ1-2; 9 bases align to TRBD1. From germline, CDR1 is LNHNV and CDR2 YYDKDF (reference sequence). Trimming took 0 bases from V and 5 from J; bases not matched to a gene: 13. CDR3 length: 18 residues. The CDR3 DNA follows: TGTGCCACCAGCAGAGATAAGAGGGGACAGGGTTTGTTGTATGGCTACACCTTC. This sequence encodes CATSRDKRGQGLLYGYTF.

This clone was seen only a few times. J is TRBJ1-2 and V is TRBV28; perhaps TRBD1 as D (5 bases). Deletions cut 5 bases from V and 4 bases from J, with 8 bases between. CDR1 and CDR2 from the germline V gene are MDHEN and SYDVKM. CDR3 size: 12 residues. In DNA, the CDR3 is TGTGCCAGCAGTAGAGGGGCCTATGGCTACACCTTC. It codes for CASSRGAYGYTF.

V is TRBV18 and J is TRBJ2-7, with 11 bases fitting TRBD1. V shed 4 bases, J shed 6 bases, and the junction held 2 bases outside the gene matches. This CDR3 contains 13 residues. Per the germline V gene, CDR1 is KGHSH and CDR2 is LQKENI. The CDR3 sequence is CASSRDRGVEQYF. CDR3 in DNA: TGTGCCAGCTCACGGGACAGGGGGGTCGAGCAGTACTTC.

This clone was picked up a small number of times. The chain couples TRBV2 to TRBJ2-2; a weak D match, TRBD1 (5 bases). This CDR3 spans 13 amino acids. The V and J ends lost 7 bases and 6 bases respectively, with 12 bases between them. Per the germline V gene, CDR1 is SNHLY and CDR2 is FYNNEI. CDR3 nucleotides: TGTGCCAGCACCCCGGTGGGGCCCGGGGAGCTGTTTTTT. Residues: CASTPVGPGELFF.